The subject of this entry is one T cell receptor beta chain. Its antigen remains undetermined. Base quality data are lacking; no much larger clone is found one base away. TCRbeta CDR3 regions were amplified from genomic DNA using the immunoSEQ Assay, a bias-controlled multiplex PCR. The study's own analysis went as follows. The number of nucleated cells in each sample was estimated by amplification of reference gene primers within the assay. To quantify the absolute abundance of each unique TCRbeta CDR3 rearrangement, sequence reads were collapsed and filtered. For each sample, productive Simpson clonality was calculated by taking the square root of Simpson's diversity index across productive rearrangements. TCRdb retrieved this table from immuneACCESS and kept in-frame rearrangements only. Not all clones are present; in checked studies, unresolved V genes account for under half, and no reason is known for the remainder. That table is the source of V, J and clone size, and D and trimming were worked out from the DNA. The sample table contains 160,000 or so clones; only one count was recorded for 84% of them. Nearly 8% of the sample lies in the top ten.

The sample is drawn from a study of blood T cell repertoires in COVID-19 (dated by TCRdb to 2018 to 2020). Background for the entire study: Samples from collaborators originated in the United States, Italy and Spain and spanned both the acute and convalescent phases of COVID-19. The material from the prospective study consisted of cDNA or gDNA derived from T cells, B-cell-depleted T cells, or PBMCs. Subjects who had been exposed to COVID-19, were actively infected with it, or had recovered from it provided the deeply sampled blood TCRbeta repertoires that made up the dataset. The repertoires were released in a freely available public database intended as a resource for research on the immune response to SARS-CoV-2. The samples were drawn from two sources: the first 160 participants of the ongoing ImmuneRACE study, and 1,200 or so subjects contributed by 6 global collaborators. A de-identified subject ID, COVID-19 status, age in years and sex were almost always included in the sample metadata. Where available, HLA class I and class II types were obtained from metadata supplied by the sample provider rather than from assay-based typing. What the study reported, not specific to this receptor: The quantity of clinical and demographic metadata differed by source and by participant and was supplied without curation.

In the prospective study, participants were about 18 to 95 years old, resided in about two dozen geographic areas of the United States, and were enrolled through a virtual design. To assign participants to cohorts, the prospective study relied on clinical history that participants themselves reported in a screening survey and a study questionnaire. For ImmuneRACE Cohort 3, a participant was defined as recovered based on two consecutive negative NP/OP PCR tests, clearance by a healthcare professional, or resolution of symptoms. In the prospective study, mobile phlebotomists collected whole blood, serum and a nasopharyngeal or oropharyngeal swab from each participant. Additional blood draws and questionnaires over an approximately two-month period could optionally be provided by prospective study participants. Before DNA extraction, blood samples from the prospective study were shipped at room temperature or frozen.

V and J lose 3 bases and 2 bases, and a span of 6 bases separates them. As encoded in the germline V gene, CDR1 is KGHDR while CDR2 is SFDVKD. The CDR3 goes from the cysteine to the phenylalanine over 13 residues. The kept DNA is CDR3 alone, 39 bases in frame from the first base. Input material: PBMCs or T cells enriched from blood (not recorded which). The TCR originated in a woman in her 50s who had recovered from COVID-19. The V and J genes are TRBV24-1 and TRBJ2-5, with no confidently assigned D gene. This receptor has the CDR3 CATSDPTQETQYF. The DNA sequence is TGTGCCACCAGTGATCCCACACAAGAGACCCAGTACTTC.